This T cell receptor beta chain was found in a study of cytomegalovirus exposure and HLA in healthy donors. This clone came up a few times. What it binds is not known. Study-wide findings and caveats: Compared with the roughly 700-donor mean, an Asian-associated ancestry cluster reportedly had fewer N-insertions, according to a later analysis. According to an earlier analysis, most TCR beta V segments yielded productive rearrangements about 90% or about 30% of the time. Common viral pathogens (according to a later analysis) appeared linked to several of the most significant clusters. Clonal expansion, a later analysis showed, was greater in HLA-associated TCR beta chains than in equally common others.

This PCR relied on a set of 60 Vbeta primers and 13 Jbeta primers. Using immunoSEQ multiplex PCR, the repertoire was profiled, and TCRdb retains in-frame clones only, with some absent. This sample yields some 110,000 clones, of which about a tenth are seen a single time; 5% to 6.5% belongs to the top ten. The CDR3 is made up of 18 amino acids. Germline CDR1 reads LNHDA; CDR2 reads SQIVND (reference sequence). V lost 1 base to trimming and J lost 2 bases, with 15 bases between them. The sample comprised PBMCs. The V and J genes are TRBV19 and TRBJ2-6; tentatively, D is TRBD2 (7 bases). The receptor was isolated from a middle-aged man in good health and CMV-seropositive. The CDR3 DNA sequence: TGTGCCAGTAGTATAGCGCGGGGGCCTTCAGCTGGGGCCAACGTCCTGACTTTC. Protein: CASSIARGPSAGANVLTF. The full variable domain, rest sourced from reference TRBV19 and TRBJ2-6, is DGGITQSPKYLFRKEGQNVTLSCEQNLNHDAMYWYRQDPGQGLRLIYYSQIVNDFQKGDIAEGYSVSREKKESFPLTVTSAQKNPTAFYLCASSIARGPSAGANVLTFGAGSRLTVL.